This TCR beta chain was obtained from a study of blood T cell repertoires in COVID-19. Study-wide context: T cells, B-cell-depleted T cells, or PBMCs provided the cDNA or gDNA that served as material.

Original processing notes: Scientists estimated how many nucleated cells there were by amplifying reference gene primers. Assay used: immunoSEQ multiplex PCR; TCRdb lists only in-frame clones, some missing. The DNA was the basis for D and trimming; V, J and clone size are from that table. The repertoire consists of more than 85,000 clones, with about 85% occurring once and the leading ten covering 2% to 2.5%. With 0 bases clipped from V and 5 bases from J, the junction kept 12 bases outside the gene matches. Germline-derived CDR1 and CDR2 are SGDLS and YYNGEE. The CDR3 covers 17 residues. Sequencing was done on a sample of peripheral blood. V gene TRBV9 combines with J gene TRBJ2-5, with 8 bases identical to TRBD2. The sequence derives from a man aged 50 to 59 with active COVID-19. The CDR3 sequence is CASSVGSGALKGETQYF. The CDR3 DNA is TGTGCCAGCAGCGTAGGTAGCGGGGCCCTGAAGGGGGAGACCCAGTACTTC.